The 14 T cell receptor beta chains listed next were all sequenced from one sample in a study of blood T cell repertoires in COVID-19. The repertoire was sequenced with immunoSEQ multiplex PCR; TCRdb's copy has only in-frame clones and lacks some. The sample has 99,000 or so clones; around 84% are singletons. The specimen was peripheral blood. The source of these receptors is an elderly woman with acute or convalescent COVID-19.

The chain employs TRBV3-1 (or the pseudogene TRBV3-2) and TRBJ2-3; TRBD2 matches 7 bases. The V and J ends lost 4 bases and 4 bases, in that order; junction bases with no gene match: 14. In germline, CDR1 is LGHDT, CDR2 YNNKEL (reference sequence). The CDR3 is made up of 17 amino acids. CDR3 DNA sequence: TGTGCCAGCAGCCGGTTTGGGGGGGAGCGGGTACCAGATACGCAGTATTTT. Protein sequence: CASSRFGGERVPDTQYF.

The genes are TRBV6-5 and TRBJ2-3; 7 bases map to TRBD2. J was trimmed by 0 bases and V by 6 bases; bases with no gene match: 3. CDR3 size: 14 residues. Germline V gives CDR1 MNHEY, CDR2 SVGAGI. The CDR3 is CASSRGGSTDTQYF. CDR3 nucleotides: TGTGCCAGCAGCCGCGGGGGTAGCACAGATACGCAGTATTTT.

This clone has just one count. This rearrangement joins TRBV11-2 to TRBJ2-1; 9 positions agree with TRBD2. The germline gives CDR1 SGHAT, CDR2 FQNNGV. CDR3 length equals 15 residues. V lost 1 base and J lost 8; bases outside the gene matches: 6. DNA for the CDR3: TGTGCCAGCAGCTTAGTGATAGCGGGAGTCTATGAGCAGTTCTTC. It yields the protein CASSLVIAGVYEQFF.

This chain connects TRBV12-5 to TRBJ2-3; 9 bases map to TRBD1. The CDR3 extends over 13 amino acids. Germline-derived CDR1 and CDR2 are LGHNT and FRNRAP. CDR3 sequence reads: CVVKGTGRDTQYF. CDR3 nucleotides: TGTGTTGTAAAAGGGACAGGGAGAGATACGCAGTATTTT.

CDR3 amino acids: CAISEGAGYGYTF. CDR3 nucleotides: TGTGCCATCAGTGAAGGGGCTGGCTATGGCTACACCTTC. This chain links TRBV10-3 with TRBJ1-2; D perhaps matches TRBD1 (5 bases). This CDR3 is built from 13 residues. Germline values: CDR1 ENHRY, CDR2 SYGVKD. V shed 3 bases and J shed 4 bases, with 9 bases lying between them.

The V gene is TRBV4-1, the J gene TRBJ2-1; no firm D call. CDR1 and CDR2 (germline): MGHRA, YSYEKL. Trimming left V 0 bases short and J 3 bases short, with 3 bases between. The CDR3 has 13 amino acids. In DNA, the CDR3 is TGCGCCAGCAGCCAAGAACACTACAATGAGCAGTTCTTC. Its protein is CASSQEHYNEQFF.

The CDR3 spells CASSSRLAGDDTQYF. The CDR3 nucleotides read TGTGCCAGCAGCTCCAGACTAGCGGGAGACGATACGCAGTATTTT. The chain uses TRBV5-4 and TRBJ2-3, with 12 bases fitting TRBD2. J gave up 6 bases and V 3 bases, and 5 bases lay outside the gene matches. The CDR3 is made up of 15 amino acids. Germline CDR1 and CDR2: SGHNT and YYREEE (reference sequence).

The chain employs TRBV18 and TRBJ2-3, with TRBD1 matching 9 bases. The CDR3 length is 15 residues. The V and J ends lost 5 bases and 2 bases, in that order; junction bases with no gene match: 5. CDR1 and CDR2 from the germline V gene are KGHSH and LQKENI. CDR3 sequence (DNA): TGTGCCAGCTCATCCGGGACAGGGAACACAGATACGCAGTATTTT. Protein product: CASSSGTGNTDTQYF.

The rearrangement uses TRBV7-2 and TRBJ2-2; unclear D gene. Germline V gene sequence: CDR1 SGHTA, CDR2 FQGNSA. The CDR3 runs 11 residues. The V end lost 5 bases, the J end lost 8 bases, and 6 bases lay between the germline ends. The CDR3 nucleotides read TGTGCCAGCAGCGACATAGGGGAGCTGTTTTTT. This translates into CASSDIGELFF.

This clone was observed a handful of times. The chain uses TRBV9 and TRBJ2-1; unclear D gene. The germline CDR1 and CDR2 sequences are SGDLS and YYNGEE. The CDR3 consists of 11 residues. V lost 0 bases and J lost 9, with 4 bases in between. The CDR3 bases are TGTGCCAGCAGCGTAGCGAGTGAGCAGTTCTTC. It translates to CASSVASEQFF.

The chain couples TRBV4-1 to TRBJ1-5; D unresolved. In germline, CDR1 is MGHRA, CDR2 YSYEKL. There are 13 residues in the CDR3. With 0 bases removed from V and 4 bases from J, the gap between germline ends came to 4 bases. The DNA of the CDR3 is TGCGCCAGCAGCCAAGATCCAAATCAGCCCCAGCATTTT. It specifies CASSQDPNQPQHF.

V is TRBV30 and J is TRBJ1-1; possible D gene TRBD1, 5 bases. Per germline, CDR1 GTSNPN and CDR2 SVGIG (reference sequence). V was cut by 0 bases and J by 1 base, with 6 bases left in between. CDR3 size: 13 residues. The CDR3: CAWSVGGNTEAFF. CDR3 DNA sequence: TGTGCCTGGAGTGTGGGGGGGAACACTGAAGCTTTCTTT.

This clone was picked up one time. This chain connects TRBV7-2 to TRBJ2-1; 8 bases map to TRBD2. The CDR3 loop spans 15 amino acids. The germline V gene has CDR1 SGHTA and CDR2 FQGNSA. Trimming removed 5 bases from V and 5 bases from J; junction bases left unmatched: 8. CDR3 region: CASSLTSGPDNEQFF. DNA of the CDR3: TGTGCCAGCAGCCTTACTAGCGGCCCTGACAATGAGCAGTTCTTC.

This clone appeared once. The DNA for the CDR3 is TGTGCCACCAGTGATTTGCCCACTAGCGGGAAAGAGACCCAGTACTTC. Protein sequence: CATSDLPTSGKETQYF. The chain recombines TRBV24-1 with TRBJ2-5; TRBD2 aligns across 10 bases. The CDR3 length is 16 residues. Germline V gives CDR1 KGHDR, CDR2 SFDVKD. V was clipped by 0 bases and J by 3 bases; unmatched bases: 3.